Given below is one T cell receptor beta chain in context. Its antigen is still unknown. This entry is derived from a study of vaccination effects on CD4 cells after COVID-19. Overall study context: Either the BNT162b2 or mRNA-1273 vaccine was given to participants in two doses. Notes on the study in general: By a late point after vaccination, infection- and vaccine-induced clones had shrunk markedly through clonal contraction.

The CDR3 has 17 amino acids. V lost 4 bases, J lost 0 bases, and 18 bases lay in between. The germline gives CDR1 SNHLY, CDR2 FYNNEI. Within the ViraFEST assay, antigen-specific CD4+ T cells underwent expansion with viral peptide pools prior to sequencing. CD4+ T cell isolation took place after approximately 11 days of culture. Between March and December 2020, the person had a SARS-CoV-2 infection that PCR confirmed. The assay was immunoSEQ multiplex PCR, and TCRdb's table has in-frame clones only and misses some. Seen here are roughly 35,000 clones, about 73% observed once, and the top ten hold around 15%.

The chain carries TRBV2 and TRBJ2-5; TRBD2 might be the D (5 bases). This material consisted of CD4+ T cells from PBMCs cultured with HCoV-NL63 spike peptides, taken before COVID-19 vaccination. This sequence originates from a human donor who had a prior SARS-CoV-2 infection. This CDR3 reads CASSVASSGNHQETQYF. The CDR3 coding sequence is TGTGCCAGCAGTGTGGCGTCCAGCGGAAATCACCAAGAGACCCAGTACTTC.